This entry lists 24 T cell receptor beta chains sequenced from one sample in a study of shared clonotypes between healthy human individuals. Here immunoSEQ multiplex PCR was the method, and the copy in TCRdb shows in-frame clones only, minus some. Of around 1,000,000 clones listed, about 72% are singletons. Sample: memory CD4+ T cells from PBMCs. The subset is: CD45RA-negative fraction. The receptors derive from a man between 18 and 35 years old in good health. Some clones in this sample may be carry-over from other donors' samples.

The chain recombines TRBV27 with TRBJ1-3; D possibly corresponds to TRBD1 (6 bases). Germline CDR1 is MNHEY and CDR2 is SMNVEV (reference sequence). The CDR3 loop spans 15 amino acids. V was clipped by 0 bases and J by 9 bases, with 15 bases between them. CDR3 in amino acids: CASSLSTGTEGTIYF. The CDR3 DNA reads TGTGCCAGCAGTTTATCCACAGGGACCGAGGGCACCATATATTTT.

This chain joins TRBV2 and TRBJ2-5, with D maybe TRBD2 (6 bases). Trimming removed 7 bases at V and 2 bases at J, with 11 bases between. CDR3 length: 13 residues. The germline V gene has CDR1 SNHLY and CDR2 FYNNEI. The CDR3 is CASNAGLQETQYF. Written as DNA, the CDR3 is TGTGCCAGCAACGCGGGGCTACAAGAGACCCAGTACTTC.

This clone showed up many times. Other DNA variants within this sample encode the same CDR3. The chain is built from TRBV29-1 and TRBJ1-1; 11 positions agree with TRBD1. The length of the CDR3 is 14 residues. In germline, CDR1 is SQVTM, CDR2 ANQGSEA. V lost 6 bases and J lost 4; bases outside the gene matches: 7. CDR3 protein: CSVSFGTGGTEAFF. The CDR3 DNA sequence: TGCAGCGTCTCCTTCGGGACAGGGGGCACTGAAGCTTTCTTT.

This clone was seen once. The gene calls are TRBV9 and TRBJ2-5; D is tentatively TRBD1 or TRBD2 (5 bases each). The CDR3 sequence is 15 residues long. Germline V gene data show CDR1 as SGDLS and CDR2 as YYNGEE. V lost 3 bases to trimming and J lost 2 bases, with 14 bases between them. CDR3 DNA: TGTGCCAGCAGCGCTAGTGGTTGGGGGCAAGAGACCCAGTACTTC. This encodes CASSASGWGQETQYF.

As to this clone: Other DNA sequences in the sample encode the same CDR3. This rearrangement joins TRBV9 to TRBJ2-5, with 13 nucleotides matching TRBD2. There are 16 residues in the CDR3. With V trimmed by 4 bases and J by 5 bases, 8 bases remained unmatched. The germline V gene has CDR1 SGDLS and CDR2 YYNGEE. The CDR3 region is CASSPGLAGVGETQYF. Written as DNA, the CDR3 is TGTGCCAGCAGCCCCGGACTAGCGGGAGTCGGGGAGACCCAGTACTTC.

Remarks on this clone: This may come from a read error, since a much larger clone is one base off. This chain connects TRBV5-1 to TRBJ1-1, with 8 bases lining up with TRBD1. The CDR3 is made up of 13 amino acids. V lost 4 bases and J lost 4; bases outside the gene matches: 3. Germline V CDR1 and CDR2: SGHRS, YFSETQ. The chain's CDR3 is CASSQTGGTEAFF. As DNA, the CDR3 is TGCGCCAGCAGCCAAACAGGGGGCACTGAAGCTTTCTTT. Complete variable domain (other parts from reference TRBV5-1 and TRBJ1-1): KAGVTQTPRYLIKTRGQQVTLSCSPISGHRSVSWYQQTPGQGLQFLFEYFSETQRNKGNFPGRFSGRQFSNSRSEMNVSTLELGDSALYLCASSQTGGTEAFFGQGTRLTVV.

The count of this clone is one. This sequence joins TRBV28 and TRBJ2-5; the match to TRBD1 covers 8 bases. CDR1 and CDR2 from the germline V gene are MDHEN and SYDVKM. This CDR3 comprises 12 residues. V was clipped by 5 bases and J by 9 bases; unmatched bases: 5. The DNA of the CDR3 is TGTGCCAGCAGTCGGACAGGGTTGGCCCAGTACTTC. Its protein is CASSRTGLAQYF. Full variable domain (rest looked up from reference TRBV28 and TRBJ2-5): DVKVTQSSRYLVKRTGEKVFLECVQDMDHENMFWYRQDPGLGLRLIYFSYDVKMKEKGDIPEGYSVSREKKERFSLILESASTNQTSMYLCASSRTGLAQYFGPGTRLLVL.

This chain uses TRBV18 with TRBJ2-7; 9 bases are shared with TRBD1. Per germline, CDR1 KGHSH and CDR2 LQKENI. V gave up 4 bases and J gave up 2 bases; unmatched junction bases: 12. This CDR3 has 17 residues. CDR3 loop: CASSLGASGQGTYEQYF. The CDR3, as DNA: TGTGCCAGCTCACTTGGGGCGTCGGGACAGGGTACCTACGAGCAGTACTTC. The variable domain in full, completed from reference TRBV18 and TRBJ2-7, reads NAGVMQNPRHLVRRRGQEARLRCSPMKGHSHVYWYRQLPEEGLKFMVYLQKENIIDESGMPKERFSAEFPKEGPSILRIQQVVRGDSAAYFCASSLGASGQGTYEQYFGPGTRLTVT.

This chain links TRBV28 with TRBJ2-3; either TRBD1 or TRBD2 may supply D (7 bases each). CDR1 and CDR2 (germline): MDHEN, SYDVKM. Between the trimmed V and J ends, which lost 11 bases and 1 base, there was a span of 13 bases. This CDR3 is 13 amino acids long. In DNA, the CDR3 is TGTGCCTCCAGGGGGGGTGGCACAGATACGCAGTATTTT. It is translated as CASRGGGTDTQYF.

The V and J genes are TRBV10-3 and TRBJ2-2; TRBD2 aligns across 9 bases. V dropped 0 bases and J dropped 4; count of bases not matched to a gene: 12. The CDR3 extends over 19 amino acids. CDR1 is ENHRY, CDR2 SYGVKD, per germline. CDR3 sequence: CAISESKGREGRRTGELFF. The CDR3 bases are TGTGCCATCAGTGAGTCGAAGGGGCGGGAGGGCCGACGCACCGGGGAGCTGTTTTTT.

This rearrangement joins TRBV2 to TRBJ2-5; TRBD2 is a possible D gene (7 bases). Per the germline V gene, CDR1 is SNHLY and CDR2 is FYNNEI. This CDR3 spans 13 amino acids. V gave up 4 bases and J gave up 5 bases, with 11 bases separating them. CDR3 DNA: TGTGCCAGCAGTGGGGGGGGCTGGGAGACCCAGTACTTC. It codes for CASSGGGWETQYF.

This chain uses TRBV7-2 with TRBJ1-2; the D is unclear. V dropped 1 base and J dropped 8 bases, with 17 bases sitting between them. Germline CDR1 SGHTA, CDR2 FQGNSA. The CDR3 extends over 15 amino acids. The CDR3 nucleotides are TGTGCCAGCAGCTTAGATACGGGGTCGGGTCGCGGCTACACCTTC. This gives the protein CASSLDTGSGRGYTF.

This sequence joins TRBV30 and TRBJ1-2; D uncertain. The CDR3 spans 15 residues. Germline lookup yields CDR1 GTSNPN and CDR2 SVGIG (reference sequence). V was cut by 4 bases and J by 2 bases, with 17 bases left in between. In DNA form, the CDR3 reads TGTGCCTGGAACCCCGACCGAGGAGGGAACTATGGCTACACCTTC. As protein: CAWNPDRGGNYGYTF.

This chain connects TRBV14 to TRBJ2-5; possibly TRBD1 or TRBD2 for D (5 bases each). Germline CDR1 and CDR2: SGHDN and FVKESK. The V end was cut by 3 bases, the J end by 3 bases, with 5 bases between. The CDR3 runs to 12 residues. The CDR3 reads CASSQGEETQYF. The CDR3 region has the DNA TGTGCCAGCAGCCAGGGGGAAGAGACCCAGTACTTC.

This chain joins TRBV7-2 and TRBJ1-4, with D possibly being TRBD1 (6 bases). Per germline, CDR1 SGHTA and CDR2 FQGNSA. Trimming pared 3 bases from V and 6 bases from J, leaving 17 bases between. This CDR3 region has 16 residues. The CDR3 DNA follows: TGTGCCAGCAGCTTCAGTGGGGGGCCTCAGGATGAAAAACTGTTTTTT. It translates to CASSFSGGPQDEKLFF. Filled out from reference TRBV7-2 and TRBJ1-4, the complete variable domain reads GAGVSQSPSNKVTEKGKDVELRCDPISGHTALYWYRQSLGQGLEFLIYFQGNSAPDKSGLPSDRFSAERTGGSVSTLTIQRTQQEDSAVYLCASSFSGGPQDEKLFFGSGTQLSVL.

The V call is TRBV7-2, the J call TRBJ2-1; 8 bases agree with TRBD1. The CDR3 covers 15 residues. V shed 5 bases and J 4 bases; nucleotides not matched to a gene: 7. From germline, CDR1 is SGHTA and CDR2 FQGNSA. In nucleotides, the CDR3 is TGTGCCAGCAGCATCCTTCGGACAGGGTACAATGAGCAGTTCTTC. Protein product: CASSILRTGYNEQFF.

V usage is TRBV27 and J usage is TRBJ2-7, with 10 nucleotides matching TRBD1. Unmatched junction bases numbered 5, after V lost 5 bases and J lost 4 bases. Germline assignment: CDR1 MNHEY and CDR2 SMNVEV (reference sequence). The CDR3 runs 14 residues. CDR3 residues: CASSETGGGYEQYF. The CDR3 DNA follows: TGTGCCAGCAGTGAGACAGGGGGCGGGTACGAGCAGTACTTC.

The chain has TRBV27 and TRBJ2-7; TRBD1 agrees at 7 bases. The CDR3 totals 15 residues. The ends lost 3 bases at V and 3 bases at J; junction bases unmatched: 8. Germline V lookup: CDR1 MNHEY, CDR2 SMNVEV (reference sequence). CDR3 DNA: TGTGCCAGCAGTTTTCGACAGGGTTCTCTCTACGAGCAGTACTTC. Its protein is CASSFRQGSLYEQYF.

The V call is TRBV19, the J call TRBJ1-1, with TRBD1 matching 10 bases. J lost 5 bases, V lost 3 bases, and 3 bases had no gene match. The CDR3 has 14 residues. Per germline, CDR1 LNHDA and CDR2 SQIVND (reference sequence). This CDR3 reads CASSIPGQGTEAFF. CDR3 nucleotide sequence: TGTGCCAGTAGTATTCCGGGACAGGGGACTGAAGCTTTCTTT. Variable domain in full (rest from reference TRBV19 and TRBJ1-1): DGGITQSPKYLFRKEGQNVTLSCEQNLNHDAMYWYRQDPGQGLRLIYYSQIVNDFQKGDIAEGYSVSREKKESFPLTVTSAQKNPTAFYLCASSIPGQGTEAFFGQGTRLTVV.

Concerning this clone itself: The sample has other DNA sequences that encode this CDR3 too. The CDR3 reads CASSLAGGNEQFF. The CDR3 region has the DNA TGTGCCAGCAGCTTGGCGGGGGGCAATGAGCAGTTCTTC. The chain recombines TRBV7-9 with TRBJ2-1; TRBD2 agrees at 8 bases. CDR1 is SEHNR and CDR2 is FQNEAQ in the germline V gene (reference sequence). V lost 3 bases to trimming and J lost 6 bases; unmatched junction nucleotides: 1. This CDR3 is built from 13 residues. Full variable domain (missing parts from reference TRBV7-9 and TRBJ2-1): DTGVSQNPRHKITKRGQNVTFRCDPISEHNRLYWYRQTLGQGPEFLTYFQNEAQLEKSRLLSDRFSAERPKGSFSTLEIQRTEQGDSAMYLCASSLAGGNEQFFGPGTRLTVL.

This chain joins TRBV5-5 and TRBJ2-5; 11 nucleotides match TRBD2. The CDR3 has 16 amino acids. Germline V CDR1 and CDR2: SGHKS, YYEKEE (reference sequence). The junction had 6 bases not matched to a gene; V was cut back by 5 bases and J by 0 bases. Here the CDR3 DNA reads TGTGCCAGCAGGCCGAGACTAGCGGGGCACCAAGAGACCCAGTACTTC. Protein sequence: CASRPRLAGHQETQYF.

The rearrangement uses TRBV5-6 and TRBJ2-2; 7 bases fit TRBD2. CDR1 is SGHDT and CDR2 is YYEEEE in the germline V gene. The length of the CDR3 is 14 residues. With 2 bases clipped from V and 7 bases from J, the junction kept 5 bases outside the gene matches. The CDR3 protein is CASSLAGTSGELFF. As DNA, the CDR3 is TGTGCCAGCAGCTTAGCGGGAACAAGCGGGGAGCTGTTTTTT.

This chain uses TRBV6-6 with TRBJ1-3; no definite D call. The germline CDR1 and CDR2 sequences are MNHNY and SVGAGI (reference sequence). This CDR3 is 15 amino acids long. Trimming took off 2 bases at V and 0 bases at J, with 8 bases between the two ends. The CDR3 nucleotides read TGTGCCAGCAGTTACCTCAGAGGCTCTGGAAACACCATATATTTT. The encoded protein is CASSYLRGSGNTIYF.

V usage is TRBV2 and J usage is TRBJ1-1, with TRBD1 matching over 7 bases. CDR1 and CDR2 (germline): SNHLY, FYNNEI. The CDR3 length is 13 residues. Trimming at V came to 6 bases and at J to 4 bases, leaving 5 bases not matched to a gene. The CDR3 loop reads CASRGQQRTEAFF. CDR3 in DNA: TGTGCCAGCAGGGGACAGCAGCGCACTGAAGCTTTCTTT.